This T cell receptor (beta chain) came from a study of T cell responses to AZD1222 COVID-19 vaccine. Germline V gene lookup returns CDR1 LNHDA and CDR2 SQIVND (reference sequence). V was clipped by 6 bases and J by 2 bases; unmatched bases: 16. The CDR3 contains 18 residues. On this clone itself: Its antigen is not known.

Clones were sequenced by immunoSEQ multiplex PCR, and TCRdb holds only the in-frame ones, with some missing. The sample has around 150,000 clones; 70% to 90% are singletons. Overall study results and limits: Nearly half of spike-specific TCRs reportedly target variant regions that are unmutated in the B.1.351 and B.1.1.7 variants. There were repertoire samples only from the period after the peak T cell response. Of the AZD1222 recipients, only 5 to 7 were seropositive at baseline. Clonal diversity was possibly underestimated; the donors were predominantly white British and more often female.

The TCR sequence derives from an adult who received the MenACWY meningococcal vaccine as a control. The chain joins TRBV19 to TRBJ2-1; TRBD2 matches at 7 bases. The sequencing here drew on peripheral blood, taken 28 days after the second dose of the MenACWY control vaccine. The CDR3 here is CASSHYRLAGLPYNEQFF. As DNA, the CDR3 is TGTGCCAGTAGCCATTACCGACTAGCCGGACTACCCTACAATGAGCAGTTCTTC.